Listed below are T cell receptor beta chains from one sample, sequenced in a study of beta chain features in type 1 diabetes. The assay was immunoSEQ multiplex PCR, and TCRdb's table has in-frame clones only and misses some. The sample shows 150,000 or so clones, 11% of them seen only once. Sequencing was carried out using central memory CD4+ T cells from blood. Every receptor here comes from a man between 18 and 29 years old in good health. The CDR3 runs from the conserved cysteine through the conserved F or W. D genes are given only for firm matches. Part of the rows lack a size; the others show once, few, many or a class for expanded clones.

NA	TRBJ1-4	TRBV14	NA	CASSQVVTDDEKLFF	TGTGCCAGCAGCCAAGTCGTGACAGATGATGAAAAACTGTTTTTT
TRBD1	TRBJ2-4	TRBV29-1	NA	CSGQWGSPGGQNIQYF	TGCAGCGGCCAATGGGGTTCGCCAGGGGGACAAAACATTCAGTACTTC
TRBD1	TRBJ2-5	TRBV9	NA	CASSPRQGAVGETQYF	TGTGCCAGCAGCCCCCGACAGGGGGCAGTTGGAGAGACCCAGTACTTC
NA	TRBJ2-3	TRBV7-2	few	CASSTSGGMQYF	TGTGCCAGCAGCACCTCTGGGGGGATGCAGTATTTT
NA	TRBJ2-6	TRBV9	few	CASTPGWGSSGANVLTF	TGTGCCAGCACCCCAGGTTGGGGGAGCTCTGGGGCCAACGTCCTGACTTTC
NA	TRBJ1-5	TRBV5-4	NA	CASSSNSNQPQHF	TGTGCCAGCAGCTCGAATAGCAATCAGCCCCAGCATTTT
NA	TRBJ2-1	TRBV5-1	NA	CASSLDQVFSYNEQFF	TGCGCCAGCAGCTTGGATCAAGTTTTCTCCTACAATGAGCAGTTCTTC
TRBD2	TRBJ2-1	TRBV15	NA	CATSRELAASYNEQFF	TGTGCCACCAGCAGAGAGCTAGCGGCCTCCTACAATGAGCAGTTCTTC
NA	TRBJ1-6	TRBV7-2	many	CASSLPGRSGVHF	TGTGCCAGCAGCTTACCTGGCAGGTCGGGTGTCCACTTT
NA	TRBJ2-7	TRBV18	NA	CASSPSGYRAGEQYF	TGTGCCAGCTCACCCAGTGGTTACAGGGCGGGGGAGCAGTACTTC
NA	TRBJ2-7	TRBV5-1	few	CASSLEGESYEQYF	TGCGCCAGCAGCTTGGAGGGGGAGTCCTACGAGCAGTACTTC
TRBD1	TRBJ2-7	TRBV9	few	CASSVSPGQGPYEQYF	TGTGCCAGCAGCGTAAGTCCGGGACAGGGGCCCTACGAGCAGTACTTC
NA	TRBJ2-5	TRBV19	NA	CASSNNQETQYF	TGTGCCAGTAGTAACAATCAAGAGACCCAGTACTTC
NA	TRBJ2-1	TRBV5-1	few	CASSNLAMSSYNEQFF	TGCGCCAGCAGCAACTTGGCTATGAGCTCCTACAATGAGCAGTTCTTC
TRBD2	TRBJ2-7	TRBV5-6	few	CASSPLGVAGTYEQYF	TGTGCCAGCAGCCCCCTGGGGGTAGCGGGGACCTACGAGCAGTACTTC
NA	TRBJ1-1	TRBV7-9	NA	CASSLDQGNTEAFF	TGTGCCAGCAGCTTAGATCAGGGGAACACTGAAGCTTTCTTT
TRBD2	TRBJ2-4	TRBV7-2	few	CASSRYLLAGGPAKNIQYF	TGTGCCAGCAGCCGATACCTTTTAGCGGGAGGGCCGGCCAAAAACATTCAGTACTTC
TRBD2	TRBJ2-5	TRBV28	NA	CASSFGSGGLRETQYF	TGTGCCAGCAGTTTCGGTAGCGGGGGGCTTAGGGAGACCCAGTACTTC
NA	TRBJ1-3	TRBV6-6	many	CASSSAASGNTIYF	TGTGCCAGCAGTTCGGCGGCATCTGGAAACACCATATATTTT
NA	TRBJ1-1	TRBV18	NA	CASSLGGLVNTEAFF	TGTGCCAGCTCCCTTGGGGGGCTGGTTAACACTGAAGCTTTCTTT
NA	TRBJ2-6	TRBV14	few	CASSQTRGANVLTF	TGTGCCAGCAGCCAGACCAGGGGGGCCAACGTCCTGACTTTC
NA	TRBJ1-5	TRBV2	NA	CASAKEGNQPQHF	TGTGCCAGCGCAAAGGAGGGTAATCAGCCCCAGCATTTT
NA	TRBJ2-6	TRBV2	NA	CASTTVGANVLTF	TGTGCCAGCACTACGGTAGGGGCCAACGTCCTGACTTTC
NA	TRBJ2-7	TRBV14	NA	CASSLMGIAYEQYF	TGTGCCAGCAGCCTCATGGGGATAGCATACGAGCAGTACTTC
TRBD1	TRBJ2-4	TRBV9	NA	CASSSRTGENIQYF	TGTGCCAGCAGTTCCCGGACAGGAGAAAACATTCAGTACTTC
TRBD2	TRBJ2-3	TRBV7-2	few	CASSRGKAGGRTDTQYF	TGTGCCAGCAGCCGAGGCAAAGCGGGGGGGCGCACAGATACGCAGTATTTT
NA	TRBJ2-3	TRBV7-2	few	CASSVAVTSLNTDTQYF	TGTGCCAGCAGCGTCGCGGTGACCTCTCTTAACACAGATACGCAGTATTTT
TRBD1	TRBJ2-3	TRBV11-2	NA	CASSLDRRGGGQYF	TGTGCCAGCAGCTTAGATAGGAGAGGGGGCGGGCAGTATTTT
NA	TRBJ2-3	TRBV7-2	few	CASSGLSTDTQYF	TGTGCCAGCAGTGGACTCAGCACAGATACGCAGTATTTT
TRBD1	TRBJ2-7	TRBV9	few	CASSAGTGNGEQYF	TGTGCCAGCAGCGCCGGGACAGGGAATGGCGAGCAGTACTTC
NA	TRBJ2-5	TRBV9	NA	CASSVEVSLTQYF	TGTGCCAGCAGCGTAGAAGTTAGTCTCACCCAGTACTTC
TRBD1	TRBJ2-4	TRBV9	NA	CASSVAPGQGNIQYF	TGTGCCAGCAGCGTAGCGCCGGGACAGGGCAACATTCAGTACTTC
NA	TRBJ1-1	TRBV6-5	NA	CASRQTGTLEAFF	TGTGCCAGCAGGCAAACCGGGACACTGGAAGCTTTCTTT
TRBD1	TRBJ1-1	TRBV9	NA	CASSPRQGRAEAFF	TGTGCCAGCAGCCCCCGACAGGGGAGGGCTGAAGCTTTCTTT
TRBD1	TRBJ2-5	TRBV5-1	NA	CASSLVGRGRGETQYF	TGCGCCAGCAGCTTGGTTGGCAGGGGGCGCGGAGAGACCCAGTACTTC
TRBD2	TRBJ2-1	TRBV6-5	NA	CASSYSTSGRNEQFF	TGTGCCAGCAGTTACTCCACTAGCGGGAGAAATGAGCAGTTCTTC
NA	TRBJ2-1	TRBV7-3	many	CASSLTPGTAHEQFF	TGTGCCAGCAGCTTAACCCCCGGGACGGCGCATGAGCAGTTCTTC
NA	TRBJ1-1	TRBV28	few	CASSTRVGAFF	TGTGCCAGCAGTACGAGGGTTGGGGCTTTCTTT
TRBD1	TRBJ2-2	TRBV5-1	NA	CASSGTEHTGELFF	TGCGCCAGCAGCGGGACAGAGCACACCGGGGAGCTGTTTTTT
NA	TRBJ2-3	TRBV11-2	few	CASSGTSRVDTQYF	TGTGCCAGCAGCGGAACTAGCCGGGTAGATACGCAGTATTTT
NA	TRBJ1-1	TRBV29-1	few	CSVLRGDTEAFF	TGCAGCGTTTTAAGGGGCGACACTGAAGCTTTCTTT
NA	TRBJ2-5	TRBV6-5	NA	CASSEPTGQETQYF	TGTGCCAGCAGTGAACCCACAGGGCAGGAGACCCAGTACTTC
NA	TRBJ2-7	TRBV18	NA	CASGTISYEQYF	TGTGCCAGCGGGACAATCTCCTACGAGCAGTACTTC
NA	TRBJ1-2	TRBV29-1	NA	CSVAETIKSYTF	TGCAGCGTTGCAGAAACGATAAAAAGCTACACCTTC
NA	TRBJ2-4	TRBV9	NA	CASSVGGKNIQYF	TGTGCCAGCAGCGTAGGAGGCAAAAACATTCAGTACTTC
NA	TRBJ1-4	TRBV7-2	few	CASSPRPGGGNEKLFF	TGTGCCAGCAGCCCACGTCCGGGCGGGGGGAACGAAAAACTGTTTTTT
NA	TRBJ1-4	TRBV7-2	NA	CASSSDRATNEKLFF	TGTGCCAGCAGCTCCGACAGAGCAACTAATGAAAAACTGTTTTTT
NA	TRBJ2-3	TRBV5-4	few	CASSQETGRDTQYF	TGTGCCAGCAGCCAAGAAACTGGGAGAGATACGCAGTATTTT
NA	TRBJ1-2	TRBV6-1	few	CASSEGLYYGYTF	TGTGCCAGCAGTGAAGGTTTATACTATGGCTACACCTTC
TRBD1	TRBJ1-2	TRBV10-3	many	CAISEATGVLGYTF	TGTGCCATCAGTGAGGCGACAGGGGTTCTCGGCTACACCTTC
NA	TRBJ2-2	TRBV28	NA	CASTQGGSGELFF	TGTGCCAGCACCCAGGGGGGTAGCGGGGAGCTGTTTTTT
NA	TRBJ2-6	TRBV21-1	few	CASSKVGGPSAGANVLTF	TGTGCCAGCAGCAAAGTTGGCGGTCCGTCGGCTGGGGCCAACGTCCTGACTTTC
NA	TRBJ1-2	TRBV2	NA	CATRTGDSGYGYTF	TGTGCCACCCGAACCGGGGATTCGGGCTATGGCTACACCTTC
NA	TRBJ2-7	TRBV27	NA	CASSLRGYEQYF	TGTGCCAGCAGCCTACGGGGCTACGAGCAGTACTTC
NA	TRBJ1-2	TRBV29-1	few	CSVGQAGYTF	TGCAGCGTTGGGCAGGCGGGCTACACCTTC
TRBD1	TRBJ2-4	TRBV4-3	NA	CASSQDLGTGGYNIQYF	TGCGCCAGCAGCCAAGATCTGGGAACAGGGGGGTACAACATTCAGTACTTC
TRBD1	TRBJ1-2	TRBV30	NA	CAWSRRGQGDYGYTF	TGTGCCTGGAGCCGTCGAGGACAGGGCGACTATGGCTACACCTTC
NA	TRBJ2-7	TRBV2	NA	CASTRVSGSYEQYF	TGTGCCAGCACACGGGTTTCGGGCTCCTACGAGCAGTACTTC
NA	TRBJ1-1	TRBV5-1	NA	CASSQGTGSTEAFF	TGCGCCAGCAGCCAAGGGACCGGGAGCACTGAAGCTTTCTTT